This T cell receptor (beta chain) appears in the sequencing data of a study of graft-versus-host responses after intestinal transplantation. Looking at the study overall: The whole recipient group had anti-thymocyte globulin induction followed by tacrolimus and steroids for two to four years.

Study-wide results and limits: GvH clone levels peaked in circulation, and this peak was associated with early post-transplant HvG declines.

Sequencing was performed with immunoSEQ multiplex PCR; in TCRdb, only in-frame clones are kept and a portion is missing. Of approximately 54,000 clones detected, about 89% appear once; the ten largest clones hold around 5.5%. Concerning this clone: What it binds is unknown.

This receptor was taken from a human patient who received an intestinal transplant, so some T cells may come from the graft donor. The material was PBMCs, obtained 650 to 690 days after intestinal transplant.

This CDR3 is CASMGTSDEQYF. The CDR3 coding sequence is TGCGCCAGCATGGGGACGTCGGACGAGCAGTACTTC. V usage is TRBV4-1 and J usage is TRBJ2-7, with D tentatively TRBD1 or TRBD2 (5 bases each). This CDR3 region has 12 residues. CDR1 and CDR2 from the germline V gene are MGHRA and YSYEKL. Trimming stripped 7 bases from V and 5 bases from J, with 12 bases between.